These 21 T cell receptor beta chains came from one sample sequenced in a study of blood T cells in healthy people across ages. For the second PCR, which ran for roughly 7 to 11 cycles, a sample-barcoded 5' primer and a J-beta primer mix were used. TCRdb re-analysed the 5' RACE reads in MiXCR, keeping a single row per CDR3 protein. The sample holds 600,000 or so distinct CDR3 sequences, roughly 30% seen once. Sequenced sample: blood. The source of these receptors is a woman older than 75 in good health.

This clonotype was counted ten times or more. The gene calls are TRBV28 and TRBJ2-3; D might be TRBD1 (6 bases). Between the trimmed V and J ends, which lost 3 bases and 2 bases, there was a span of 12 bases. The CDR3 is made up of 15 amino acids. Germline V gene sequence: CDR1 MDHEN, CDR2 SYDVKM. The DNA for the CDR3 is TGTGCCAGCAGTTTCGGGGACAAATACACAGATACGCAGTATTTT. Its translation is CASSFGDKYTDTQYF.

This clonotype was counted a few times. The chain combines TRBV7-9 with TRBJ1-5; 7 bases line up with TRBD1. The CDR3 contains 14 residues. Germline V gene data show CDR1 as SEHNR and CDR2 as FQNEAQ (reference sequence). The J segment lost 7 bases and the V segment lost 5 bases, leaving 8 bases of the junction unmatched. CDR3 nucleotide sequence: TGTGCCAGCAGCCATACAGGGGTAGGACAGCCCCAGCATTTT. Translating gives CASSHTGVGQPQHF.

The genes are TRBV14 and TRBJ1-6; possibly TRBD1 for D (6 bases). The V gene's germline CDR1 is SGHDN and CDR2 FVKESK. The length of the CDR3 is 13 residues. With 4 bases removed from V and 14 bases from J, the gap between germline ends came to 15 bases. CDR3 region: CASSPSLGAALHF. CDR3 nucleotide sequence: TGTGCCAGCAGCCCGTCCCTGGGGGCGGCCCTCCACTTT.

The chain couples TRBV5-1 to TRBJ2-5, with no clear D. Deletions cut 0 bases from V and 3 bases from J, with 6 bases between. CDR3 size: 13 residues. In germline, CDR1 is SGHRS, CDR2 YFSETQ. CDR3 amino acids: CASSLVPEETQYF. As DNA, the CDR3 is TGCGCCAGCAGCTTGGTTCCGGAAGAGACCCAGTACTTC.

The chain recombines TRBV18 with TRBJ1-5; D possibly corresponds to TRBD1 (5 bases). There are 16 residues in the CDR3. CDR1 is KGHSH and CDR2 is LQKENI in the germline V gene. With 0 bases removed from V and 3 bases from J, the gap between germline ends came to 12 bases. In DNA, the CDR3 is TGTGCCAGCTCACCACCGGGGAGGGGTGACAATCAGCCCCAGCATTTT. Residues: CASSPPGRGDNQPQHF.

The V call is TRBV20-1, the J call TRBJ2-3; either TRBD1 or TRBD2 may supply D (5 bases each). CDR3 length: 13 residues. V was clipped by 5 bases and J by 3 bases, with 12 bases between them. Germline CDR1 DFQATT, CDR2 SNEGSKA (reference sequence). The CDR3 sequence: CSAGGPVTDTQYF. In nucleotides, the CDR3 is TGCAGTGCTGGGGGACCAGTAACAGATACGCAGTATTTT.

This clonotype occurred many times. This rearrangement joins TRBV28 to TRBJ2-5; maybe TRBD1 (8 bases). The germline gives CDR1 MDHEN, CDR2 SYDVKM. This CDR3 contains 15 residues. With 4 bases removed from V and 1 base from J, the gap between germline ends came to 13 bases. The CDR3 sequence is CASSSGGQAQETQYF. The CDR3 DNA is TGTGCCAGCAGTTCGGGGGGACAGGCCCAAGAGACCCAGTACTTC.

This clonotype was counted ten times or more. The J gene is TRBJ2-5, the V gene TRBV11-1; TRBD1 matches 8 bases. This CDR3 contains 13 residues. CDR1 and CDR2 from the germline V gene are SGHAT and FQDESV (reference sequence). The trim removed 3 bases at V and 5 bases at J, leaving 2 bases unmatched. DNA for the CDR3: TGTGCCAGCAGCTTCCCAGGGGGCGAGACCCAGTACTTC. As protein: CASSFPGGETQYF.

The rearrangement uses TRBV27 and TRBJ2-7, with D possibly matching TRBD2 (6 bases). This CDR3 is built from 13 residues. Trimming took 4 bases from V and 7 from J, leaving 14 bases between them. CDR1 MNHEY and CDR2 SMNVEV come from the germline V gene (reference sequence). Written as DNA, the CDR3 is TGTGCCAGCAGTTCGACAGCGGCGGGGGAGCAGTACGTC. Encoded protein: CASSSTAAGEQYV.

This clonotype was seen ten or more times. The chain employs TRBV20-1 and TRBJ2-7, with unresolved D. Germline-derived CDR1 and CDR2 are DFQATT and SNEGSKA (reference sequence). The CDR3 consists of 11 residues. With 5 bases removed from V and 4 bases from J, the gap between germline ends came to 9 bases. CDR3 sequence: CSAGSDYEQYF. For the CDR3, the DNA is TGCAGTGCTGGCTCCGATTACGAGCAGTACTTC.

The J gene is TRBJ1-5, the V gene TRBV10-3, with D uncertain. V was cut by 3 bases and J by 4 bases, with 7 bases left in between. The CDR3 runs to 13 residues. Germline CDR1 and CDR2: ENHRY and SYGVKD. CDR3 nucleotides: TGTGCCATCAGTGATAATTGGAATCAGCCCCAGCATTTT. It yields the protein CAISDNWNQPQHF.

This sequence joins TRBV9 and TRBJ2-7, with D maybe TRBD2 (7 bases). V lost 0 bases to trimming and J lost 7 bases, with 23 bases between them. This CDR3 has 17 amino acids. The V gene's germline CDR1 is SGDLS and CDR2 YYNGEE. In nucleotides, the CDR3 is TGTGCCAGCAGCGTAGGGGCGGGGGCCGCCGGGGCTTATGAGCAGTACTTC. Amino acids: CASSVGAGAAGAYEQYF.

About this clonotype itself: This may be a read error, as it is one base from a much larger clone. The chain uses TRBV20-1 and TRBJ2-5; D gene unclear. The CDR3 consists of 12 residues. Germline assignment: CDR1 DFQATT and CDR2 SNEGSKA (reference sequence). This CDR3 reads CRASYLQETQYF. The CDR3 DNA reads TGCAGGGCTAGTTATTTACAAGAGACCCAGTACTTC.

A note on this clonotype: This sequence may be a read error, since a much larger clone differs from it by one base. The gene calls are TRBV6-1 and TRBJ2-1; D is uncertain. This CDR3 is built from 11 residues. Per the germline V gene, CDR1 is MNHNS and CDR2 is SASEGT. The V end lost 8 bases, the J end lost 8 bases, and 10 bases lay between the germline ends. The CDR3 reads CASRVYDEQFF. The CDR3 DNA reads as TGTGCCAGCCGGGTGTACGATGAGCAGTTCTTC.

This clonotype was seen a few times. The rearrangement links TRBV28 to TRBJ1-2, with D possibly being TRBD1 (5 bases). V lost 10 bases to trimming and J lost 8 bases, with 17 bases between them. Germline V gene data show CDR1 as MDHEN and CDR2 as SYDVKM. The CDR3 extends over 12 amino acids. This CDR3 reads CAIQRGFWGYTF. The CDR3 DNA is TGTGCCATCCAGAGGGGTTTTTGGGGCTACACCTTC.

This clonotype was seen repeatedly, ten times or more. The CDR3 here is CAWSSLGLYEQYF. The CDR3 coding sequence is TGTGCCTGGAGTTCACTCGGCCTCTACGAGCAGTACTTC. V is TRBV30 and J is TRBJ2-7; D unclear. Germline assignment: CDR1 GTSNPN and CDR2 SVGIG (reference sequence). V was clipped by 2 bases and J by 3 bases, with 11 bases between them. The CDR3 is 13 amino acids.

The chain employs TRBV20-1 and TRBJ2-7, with 7 nucleotides matching TRBD2. Germline V lookup: CDR1 DFQATT, CDR2 SNEGSKA (reference sequence). CDR3 size: 16 residues. Germline trimming cut 4 bases from V and 5 bases from J; bases unmatched to any gene: 17. The CDR3 sequence is CSATPLRERGGNEQYF. In DNA, the CDR3 is TGCAGTGCTACCCCCCTGAGGGAGCGGGGAGGGAACGAGCAGTACTTC.

The chain has TRBV5-4 and TRBJ2-3, with 9 nucleotides matching TRBD1. Trimming took 4 bases from V and 6 from J; bases not matched to a gene: 6. This CDR3 has 14 amino acids. The germline gives CDR1 SGHNT, CDR2 YYREEE (reference sequence). The CDR3 DNA is TGTGCCAGCAGCATCGGGACAGGGAGGGATACGCAGTATTTT. Translation gives CASSIGTGRDTQYF. Complete variable domain (other parts from reference TRBV5-4 and TRBJ2-3): ETGVTQSPTHLIKTRGQQVTLRCSSQSGHNTVSWYQQALGQGPQFIFQYYREEENGRGNFPPRFSGLQFPNYSSELNVNALELDDSALYLCASSIGTGRDTQYFGPGTRLTVL.

In this sample, this clonotype turned up many times. The genes are TRBV3-1 and TRBJ2-5; tentative D call: TRBD2 (5 bases). V shed 0 bases and J shed 2 bases, with 13 bases lying between them. This CDR3 is 16 amino acids long. Germline assignment: CDR1 LGHDT and CDR2 YNNKEL (reference sequence). This CDR3 is CASSQDGEPNQETQYF. The CDR3 nucleotides are TGTGCCAGCAGCCAAGACGGGGAACCCAATCAAGAGACCCAGTACTTC.

On this clonotype: A clone one base away is much larger, so this may be a read error. V gene TRBV5-1 combines with J gene TRBJ2-5; no clear D. There are 14 residues in the CDR3. V was shortened by 5 bases and J by 11 bases, with 22 bases between the two germline ends. Germline CDR1 is SGHRS and CDR2 is YFSETQ. The CDR3 is CASRDARRDNEQYF. CDR3 DNA: TGCGCCAGCAGAGACGCTCGGAGAGACAATGAGCAGTACTTC.

The sample holds many counts of this clonotype. The chain employs TRBV20-1 and TRBJ2-7; weak D call: TRBD1 (7 bases). Germline V CDR1 and CDR2: DFQATT, SNEGSKA (reference sequence). Trimming removed 7 bases at V and 0 bases at J, with 10 bases between. This CDR3 is 12 amino acids long. The CDR3 spells CSGRGPSYEQYF. The CDR3 DNA is TGCAGTGGGAGGGGGCCCTCCTACGAGCAGTACTTC.